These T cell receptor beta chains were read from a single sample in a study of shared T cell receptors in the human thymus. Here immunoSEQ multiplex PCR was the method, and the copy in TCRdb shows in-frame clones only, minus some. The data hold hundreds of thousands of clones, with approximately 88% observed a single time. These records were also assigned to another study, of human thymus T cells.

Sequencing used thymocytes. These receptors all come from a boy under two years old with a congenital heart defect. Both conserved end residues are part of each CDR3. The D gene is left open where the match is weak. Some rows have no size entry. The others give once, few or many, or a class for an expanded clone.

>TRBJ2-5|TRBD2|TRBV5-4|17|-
CASSGGGLAGGFKTQYF
TGTGCCAGCTCCGGTGGGGGACTAGCGGGAGGTTTTAAGACCCAGTACTTC
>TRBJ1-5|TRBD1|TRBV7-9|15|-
CASSPSDRSGQPQHF
TGTGCCAGCAGCCCCTCGGACAGGTCCGGGCAGCCCCAGCATTTT
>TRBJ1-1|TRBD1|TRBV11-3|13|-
CASSPTGGTEAFF
TGTGCCAGCAGCCCGACAGGGGGCACTGAAGCTTTCTTT
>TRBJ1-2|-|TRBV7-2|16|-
CASSSNWAGQNYGYTF
TGTGCCAGCAGCTCCAATTGGGCAGGGCAGAACTATGGCTACACCTTC
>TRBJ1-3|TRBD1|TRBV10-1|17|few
CASSRDSRDPGGNTIYF
TGCGCCAGCAGTAGGGACAGCAGGGACCCGGGAGGAAACACCATATATTTT
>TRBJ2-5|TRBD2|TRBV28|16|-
CASRPTSGRGEETQYF
TGTGCCAGCAGGCCCACTAGCGGGAGGGGGGAAGAGACCCAGTACTTC
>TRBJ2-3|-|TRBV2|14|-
CASSEGAGPDTQYF
TGTGCCAGCAGTGAAGGGGCAGGGCCAGATACGCAGTATTTT
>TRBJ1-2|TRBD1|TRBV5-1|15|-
CASSLGRQGDYGYTF
TGCGCCAGCAGCTTGGGTCGACAGGGAGACTATGGCTACACCTTC
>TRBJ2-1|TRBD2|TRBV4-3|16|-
CASSQVLAGGVNEQFF
TGCGCCAGCAGCCAAGTTCTAGCGGGAGGTGTCAATGAGCAGTTCTTC
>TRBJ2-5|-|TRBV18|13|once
CASSHGYQETQYF
TGTGCCAGCTCGCACGGTTACCAAGAGACCCAGTACTTC
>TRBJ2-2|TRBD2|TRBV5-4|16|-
CASSWTSGINTGELFF
TGTGCCAGCAGCTGGACTAGCGGAATTAACACCGGGGAGCTGTTTTTT
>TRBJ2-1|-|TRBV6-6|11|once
CASSLHNEQFF
TGTGCCAGCAGCCTACACAATGAGCAGTTCTTC
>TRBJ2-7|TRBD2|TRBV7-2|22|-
CASSLAQARGTSGRGRAYEQYF
TGTGCCAGCAGCTTAGCACAAGCCAGGGGGACTAGCGGGAGAGGGAGAGCCTACGAGCAGTACTTC
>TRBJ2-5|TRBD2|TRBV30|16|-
CAWIRLAGDNEETQYF
TGTGCCTGGATTCGACTAGCGGGAGATAATGAGGAGACCCAGTACTTC